This is a list of T cell receptor beta chains from one sample in a study of graft-versus-host responses after intestinal transplantation. The method was immunoSEQ multiplex PCR; TCRdb's version includes in-frame clones alone and lacks a portion of them. The sample shows about 18,000 clones, about 38% of them seen only once. The specimen comprised alloreactive CD4+ T cells from a mixed lymphocyte reaction culture, sampled before intestinal transplant. These TCRs come from a human patient who received an intestinal transplant. The CDR3 runs from the conserved cysteine through the conserved F or W. Each record gives: D gene, J gene, V gene, CDR3 protein. The D gene is left open where the match is weak.

d_call: TRBD2; j_call: TRBJ2-3; v_call: TRBV7-2; cdr3_aa: CASSPAGDGGTDTQYF
d_call: NA; j_call: TRBJ1-1; v_call: TRBV7-9; cdr3_aa: CASRPSRGRRTEAFF
d_call: NA; j_call: TRBJ2-7; v_call: TRBV5-1; cdr3_aa: CASSWAEGSYEQYF
d_call: TRBD2; j_call: TRBJ2-1; v_call: TRBV4-1; cdr3_aa: CASSQPGLAVNEQFF
d_call: NA; j_call: TRBJ1-1; v_call: TRBV7-8; cdr3_aa: CASSPRRSLNTEAFF
d_call: TRBD1; j_call: TRBJ2-1; v_call: TRBV5-4; cdr3_aa: CASSYGTEPRYNEQFF
d_call: NA; j_call: TRBJ1-2; v_call: TRBV6-6; cdr3_aa: CASSYPRQPYGYTF
d_call: NA; j_call: TRBJ1-6; v_call: TRBV18; cdr3_aa: CASSVRWYNSPLHF
d_call: TRBD2; j_call: TRBJ2-5; v_call: TRBV6-5; cdr3_aa: CASSYITSGGGETQYF
d_call: TRBD1; j_call: TRBJ1-4; v_call: TRBV5-1; cdr3_aa: CASSLIGTGDEKLFF
d_call: NA; j_call: TRBJ1-6; v_call: TRBV30; cdr3_aa: CAWTSRKDLYNSPLHF
d_call: NA; j_call: TRBJ1-2; v_call: TRBV5-1; cdr3_aa: CASSLGQGGYTF
d_call: NA; j_call: TRBJ1-6; v_call: TRBV6-1; cdr3_aa: CASSGGGGSRGSNSPLHF
d_call: NA; j_call: TRBJ2-3; v_call: TRBV7-2; cdr3_aa: CASSLEVGDTQYF
d_call: NA; j_call: TRBJ1-5; v_call: TRBV7-2; cdr3_aa: CASSLMDVYSNQPQHF
d_call: TRBD1; j_call: TRBJ1-2; v_call: TRBV19; cdr3_aa: CASSPHRGAYTF
d_call: NA; j_call: TRBJ2-1; v_call: TRBV29-1; cdr3_aa: CSVEGDFLSSYNEQFF
d_call: NA; j_call: TRBJ1-5; v_call: TRBV19; cdr3_aa: CASSLGAVLNQPQHF
d_call: TRBD2; j_call: TRBJ2-3; v_call: TRBV2; cdr3_aa: CASSSLLAADTDTQYF
d_call: TRBD1; j_call: TRBJ1-6; v_call: TRBV6-5; cdr3_aa: CASSPRGQGNSPLHF
d_call: NA; j_call: TRBJ2-2; v_call: TRBV14; cdr3_aa: CASSQVGSSMNTGELFF
d_call: NA; j_call: TRBJ1-1; v_call: TRBV6-6; cdr3_aa: CASRIDTLRTEAFF
d_call: TRBD1; j_call: TRBJ2-7; v_call: TRBV11-3; cdr3_aa: CASSPGGRSYEQYF
d_call: NA; j_call: TRBJ1-2; v_call: TRBV10-3; cdr3_aa: CAISEAGPFGYTF
d_call: NA; j_call: TRBJ1-2; v_call: TRBV2; cdr3_aa: CARDVLGGYTF
d_call: NA; j_call: TRBJ1-2; v_call: TRBV6-5; cdr3_aa: CASSGLGYGYTF
d_call: NA; j_call: TRBJ1-3; v_call: TRBV11-2; cdr3_aa: CASSLVLRRSSGNTIYF
d_call: NA; j_call: TRBJ1-2; v_call: TRBV20-1; cdr3_aa: CSTSSGYTF
d_call: TRBD1; j_call: TRBJ1-3; v_call: TRBV7-2; cdr3_aa: CASSFQGAQGNTIYF
d_call: NA; j_call: TRBJ1-6; v_call: TRBV5-4; cdr3_aa: CASSEYNSPLHF
d_call: NA; j_call: TRBJ1-1; v_call: TRBV29-1; cdr3_aa: CSVDLGRGGFNTEAFF
d_call: NA; j_call: TRBJ1-2; v_call: TRBV28; cdr3_aa: CASSLGGGRLWSYTF
d_call: NA; j_call: TRBJ2-7; v_call: TRBV27; cdr3_aa: CASSFGARYEQYF
d_call: NA; j_call: TRBJ1-1; v_call: TRBV12-5; cdr3_aa: CASGLATGSPLKGFMNTEAFF
d_call: NA; j_call: TRBJ2-3; v_call: TRBV15; cdr3_aa: CATSREGGRKVDTQYF
d_call: NA; j_call: TRBJ1-3; v_call: TRBV18; cdr3_aa: CASSPRQGGNTIYF
d_call: NA; j_call: TRBJ2-7; v_call: TRBV11-3; cdr3_aa: CASSLERGREQYF
d_call: NA; j_call: TRBJ2-1; v_call: TRBV18; cdr3_aa: CASSLPRVGNEQFF
d_call: NA; j_call: TRBJ1-1; v_call: TRBV18; cdr3_aa: CASSPVQLGGASGTEAFF
d_call: NA; j_call: TRBJ2-1; v_call: TRBV12-5; cdr3_aa: CASGLGGRYNEQFF
d_call: NA; j_call: TRBJ2-1; v_call: TRBV27; cdr3_aa: CASSLSRQSSYNEQFF
d_call: TRBD2; j_call: TRBJ2-2; v_call: TRBV28; cdr3_aa: CASPGLAIPGELFF
d_call: NA; j_call: TRBJ2-1; v_call: TRBV18; cdr3_aa: CASSPPRRDNEQFF
d_call: NA; j_call: TRBJ2-5; v_call: TRBV2; cdr3_aa: CASRATRQETQYF
d_call: NA; j_call: TRBJ1-2; v_call: TRBV27; cdr3_aa: CASSRGGYGYTF
d_call: NA; j_call: TRBJ1-5; v_call: TRBV6-6; cdr3_aa: CASSYREGNQPQHF
d_call: NA; j_call: TRBJ2-1; v_call: TRBV10-3; cdr3_aa: CAIRKSGDNWNEQFF
d_call: NA; j_call: TRBJ1-5; v_call: TRBV6-1; cdr3_aa: CASSEAHYSNQPQHF
d_call: NA; j_call: TRBJ2-2; v_call: TRBV12-5; cdr3_aa: CASGLVLLGANTGELFF
d_call: NA; j_call: TRBJ2-5; v_call: TRBV11-3; cdr3_aa: CASSPRTGRETQYF
d_call: NA; j_call: TRBJ2-3; v_call: TRBV7-2; cdr3_aa: CASSLGVRLDTQYF